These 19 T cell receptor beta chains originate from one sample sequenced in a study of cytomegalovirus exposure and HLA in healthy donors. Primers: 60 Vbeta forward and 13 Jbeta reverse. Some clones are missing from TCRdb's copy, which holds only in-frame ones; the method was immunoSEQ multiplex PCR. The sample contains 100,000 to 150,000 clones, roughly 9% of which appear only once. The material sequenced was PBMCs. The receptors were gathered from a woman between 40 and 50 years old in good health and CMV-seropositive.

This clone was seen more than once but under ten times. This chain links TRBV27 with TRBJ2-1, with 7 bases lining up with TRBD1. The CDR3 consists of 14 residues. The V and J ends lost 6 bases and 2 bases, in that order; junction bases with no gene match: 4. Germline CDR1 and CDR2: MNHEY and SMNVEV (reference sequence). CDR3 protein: CASRGTAPYNEQFF. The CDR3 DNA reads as TGTGCCAGCAGGGGGACAGCCCCCTACAATGAGCAGTTCTTC.

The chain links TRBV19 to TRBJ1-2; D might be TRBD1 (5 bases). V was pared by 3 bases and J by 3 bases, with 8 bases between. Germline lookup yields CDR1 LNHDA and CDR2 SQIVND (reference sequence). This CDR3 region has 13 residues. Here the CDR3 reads CASSIWGDYGYTF. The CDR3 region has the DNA TGTGCCAGTAGTATTTGGGGGGACTATGGCTACACCTTC.

CDR3 sequence reads: CAWMGGSRDLSSEQYF. The CDR3 DNA follows: TGTGCCTGGATGGGGGGATCCCGGGACTTATCGAGCGAGCAGTACTTC. The chain combines TRBV30 with TRBJ2-7, with a possible D match to TRBD2 (6 bases). V lost 4 bases, J lost 6 bases, and 25 bases lay in between. Germline CDR1 is GTSNPN and CDR2 is SVGIG (reference sequence). The length of the CDR3 is 16 residues.

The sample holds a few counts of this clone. The DNA for the CDR3 is TGTGCCAGCTGGGGCGGTCCGCTGAGCTCCTACGAGCAGTACTTC. Protein sequence: CASWGGPLSSYEQYF. This rearrangement joins TRBV2 to TRBJ2-7, with D possibly being TRBD1 (5 bases). With 8 bases removed from V and 0 bases from J, the gap between germline ends came to 17 bases. The CDR3 spans 15 residues. Per germline, CDR1 SNHLY and CDR2 FYNNEI.

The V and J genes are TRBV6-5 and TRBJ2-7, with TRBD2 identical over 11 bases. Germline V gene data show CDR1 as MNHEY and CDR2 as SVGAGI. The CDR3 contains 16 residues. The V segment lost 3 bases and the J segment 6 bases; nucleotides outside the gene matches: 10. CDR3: CASSYIAGGSSREQYF. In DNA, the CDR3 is TGTGCCAGCAGTTATATAGCGGGGGGGTCGTCTCGCGAGCAGTACTTC.

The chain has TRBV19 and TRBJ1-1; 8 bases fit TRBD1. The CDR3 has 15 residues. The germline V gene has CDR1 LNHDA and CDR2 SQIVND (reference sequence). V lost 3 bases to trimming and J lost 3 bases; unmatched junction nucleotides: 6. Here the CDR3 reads CASSIRGQRDTEAFF. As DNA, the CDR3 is TGTGCCAGTAGTATCAGGGGGCAAAGGGACACTGAAGCTTTCTTT.

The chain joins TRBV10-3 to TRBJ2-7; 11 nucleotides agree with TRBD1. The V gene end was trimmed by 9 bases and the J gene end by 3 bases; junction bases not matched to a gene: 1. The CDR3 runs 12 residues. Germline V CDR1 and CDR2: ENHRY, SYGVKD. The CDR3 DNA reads TGTGCCATGGGACAGGGGGACTACGAGCAGTACTTC. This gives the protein CAMGQGDYEQYF.

DNA of the CDR3: TGCGCCAGCAGCTTGGTAGGGATACAGGGAAGGGATGAGCAGTTCTTC. This translates into CASSLVGIQGRDEQFF. This rearrangement joins TRBV5-1 to TRBJ2-1; D might be TRBD1 (6 bases). Looked up from germline, CDR1 is SGHRS and CDR2 is YFSETQ. The V gene lost 0 bases and the J gene lost 8 bases, with 18 bases spanning the gap. This CDR3 is 16 amino acids long.

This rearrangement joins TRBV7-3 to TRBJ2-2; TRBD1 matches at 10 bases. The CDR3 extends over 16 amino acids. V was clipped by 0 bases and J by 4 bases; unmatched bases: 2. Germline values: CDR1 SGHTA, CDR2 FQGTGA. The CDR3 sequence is CASSLTGQGITGELFF. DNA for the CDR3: TGTGCCAGCAGCTTAACGGGACAGGGGATCACCGGGGAGCTGTTTTTT.

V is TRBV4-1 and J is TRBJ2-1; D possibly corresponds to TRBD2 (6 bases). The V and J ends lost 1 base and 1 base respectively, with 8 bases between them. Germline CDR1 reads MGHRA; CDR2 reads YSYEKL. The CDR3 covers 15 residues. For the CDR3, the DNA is TGCGCCAGCAGCCAAGTCAGCGGGTCCTACAATGAGCAGTTCTTC. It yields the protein CASSQVSGSYNEQFF.

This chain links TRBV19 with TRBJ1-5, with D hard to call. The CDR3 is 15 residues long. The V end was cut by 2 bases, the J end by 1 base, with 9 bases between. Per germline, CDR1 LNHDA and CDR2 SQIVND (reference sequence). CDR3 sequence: CASSIRGRSNQPQHF. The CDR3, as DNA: TGTGCCAGTAGTATACGAGGCCGGAGCAATCAGCCCCAGCATTTT.

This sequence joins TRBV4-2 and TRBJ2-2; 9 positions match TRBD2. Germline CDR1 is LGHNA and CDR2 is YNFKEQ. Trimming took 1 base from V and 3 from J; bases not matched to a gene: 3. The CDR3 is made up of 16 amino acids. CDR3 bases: TGTGCCAGCAGCCAAGGAGCGGGGGGAGACACCGGGGAGCTGTTTTTT. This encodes CASSQGAGGDTGELFF.

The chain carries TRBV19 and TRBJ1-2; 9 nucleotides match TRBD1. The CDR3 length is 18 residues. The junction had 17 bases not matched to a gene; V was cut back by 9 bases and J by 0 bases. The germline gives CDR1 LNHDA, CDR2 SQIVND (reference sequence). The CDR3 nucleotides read TGTGCCAGCCATTACGGGACAGGGCTATATGAAGCTAACTATGGCTACACCTTC. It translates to CASHYGTGLYEANYGYTF.

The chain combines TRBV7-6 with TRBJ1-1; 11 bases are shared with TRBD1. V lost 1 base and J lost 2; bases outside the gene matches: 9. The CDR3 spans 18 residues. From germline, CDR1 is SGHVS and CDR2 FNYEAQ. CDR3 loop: CASSLGGGQGGLNTEAFF. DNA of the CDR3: TGTGCCAGCAGCTTAGGGGGGGGACAGGGGGGCCTCAACACTGAAGCTTTCTTT.

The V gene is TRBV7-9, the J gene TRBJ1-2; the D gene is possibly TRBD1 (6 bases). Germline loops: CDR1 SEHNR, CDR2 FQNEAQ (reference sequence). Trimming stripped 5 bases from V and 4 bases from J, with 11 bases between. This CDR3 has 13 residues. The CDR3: CASSQQGPYGYTF. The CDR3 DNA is TGTGCCAGCAGCCAACAGGGACCCTATGGCTACACCTTC. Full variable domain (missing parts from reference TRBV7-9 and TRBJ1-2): DTGVSQNPRHKITKRGQNVTFRCDPISEHNRLYWYRQTLGQGPEFLTYFQNEAQLEKSRLLSDRFSAERPKGSFSTLEIQRTEQGDSAMYLCASSQQGPYGYTFGSGTRLTVV.

The CDR3 region is CASSPGQGYAEAFF. The CDR3 coding sequence is TGTGCCAGCAGCCCGGGACAGGGGTATGCTGAAGCTTTCTTT. This sequence joins TRBV5-4 and TRBJ1-1; 10 bases align to TRBD1. CDR3 length: 14 amino acids. Germline V gives CDR1 SGHNT, CDR2 YYREEE (reference sequence). Trimming at V came to 4 bases and at J to 6 bases, leaving 6 bases not matched to a gene.

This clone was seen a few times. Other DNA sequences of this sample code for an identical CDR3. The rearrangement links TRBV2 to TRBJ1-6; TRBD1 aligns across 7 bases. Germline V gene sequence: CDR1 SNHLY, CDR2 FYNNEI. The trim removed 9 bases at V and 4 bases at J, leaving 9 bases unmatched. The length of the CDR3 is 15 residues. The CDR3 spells CASLRQGQYNSPLHF. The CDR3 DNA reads TGTGCCAGTCTTCGACAGGGCCAATATAATTCACCCCTCCACTTT.

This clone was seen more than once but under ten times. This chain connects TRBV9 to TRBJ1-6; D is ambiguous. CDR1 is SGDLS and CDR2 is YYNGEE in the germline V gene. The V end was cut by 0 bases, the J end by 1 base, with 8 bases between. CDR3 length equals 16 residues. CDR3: CASSVGLGSYNSPLHF. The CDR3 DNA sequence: TGTGCCAGCAGCGTAGGACTTGGATCCTATAATTCACCCCTCCACTTT. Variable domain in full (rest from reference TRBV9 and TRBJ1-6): DSGVTQTPKHLITATGQRVTLRCSPRSGDLSVYWYQQSLDQGLQFLIQYYNGEERAKGNILERFSAQQFPDLHSELNLSSLELGDSALYFCASSVGLGSYNSPLHFGNGTRLTVT.

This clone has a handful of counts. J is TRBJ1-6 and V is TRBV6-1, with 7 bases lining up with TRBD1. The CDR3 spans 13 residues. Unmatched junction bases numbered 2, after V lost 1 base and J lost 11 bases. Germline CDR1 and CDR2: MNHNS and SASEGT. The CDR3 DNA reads TGTGCCAGCAGTGAAGACAGGGGAGCACCCCTCCACTTT. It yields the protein CASSEDRGAPLHF.